Here is one TCR beta chain with its context. This sample was included in a study of blood T cell repertoires in COVID-19. Looking at the study overall: COVID-19 samples collected from the United States, Italy and Spain covered acute and convalescent phases.

This CDR3 comprises 15 residues. Trimming removed 2 bases at V and 3 bases at J, with 11 bases between. CDR1 and CDR2 from the germline V gene are MNHEY and SMNVEV (reference sequence). Here immunoSEQ multiplex PCR was the method, and the copy in TCRdb shows in-frame clones only, minus some. Of about 200,000 clones listed, nearly 90% are singletons. This clonotype originated in a man aged 60-69 years with active or convalescent COVID-19. The sample was peripheral blood. J is TRBJ2-1 and V is TRBV27; D is possibly TRBD1 (5 bases). The CDR3 coding sequence is TGTGCCAGCAGTTTAACAGGCACCAACTACAATGAGCAGTTCTTC. This translates into CASSLTGTNYNEQFF.